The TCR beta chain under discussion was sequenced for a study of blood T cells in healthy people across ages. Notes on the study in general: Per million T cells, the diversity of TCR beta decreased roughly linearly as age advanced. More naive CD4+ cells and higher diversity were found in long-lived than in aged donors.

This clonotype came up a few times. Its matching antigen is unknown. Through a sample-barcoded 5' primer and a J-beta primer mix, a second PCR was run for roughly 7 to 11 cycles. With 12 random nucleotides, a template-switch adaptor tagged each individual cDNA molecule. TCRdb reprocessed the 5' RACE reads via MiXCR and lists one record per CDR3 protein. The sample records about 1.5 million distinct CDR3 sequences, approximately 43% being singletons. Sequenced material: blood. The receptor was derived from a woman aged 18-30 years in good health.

Here the CDR3 reads CASRTGITEAFF. The CDR3 region has the DNA TGTGCCAGCAGAACAGGGATTACTGAAGCTTTCTTT. The genes are TRBV16 and TRBJ1-1; TRBD1 might be the D (6 bases). In germline, CDR1 is KGHSY, CDR2 FQNENV. This CDR3 is built from 12 residues. Trimming cost V 6 bases and J 5 bases, with 10 bases left between them.